This T cell receptor beta chain was captured in a study of T-cell reconstitution after alpha-beta-depleted transplantation in children. General study results and limits: T-cell numbers and diversity, one year after transplant, stemmed largely from T cells that were newly produced. After transplant, at about two months, alpha-beta T cells were reportedly derived from several hundred expanded graft clones. Some patients' high day-60 TCRbeta diversity was traced to surviving recipient T cells and thymic progenitors.

The CDR3 is 14 residues long. Trimming took 5 bases from V and 3 from J, leaving 13 bases between them. Germline V lookup: CDR1 SGHAT, CDR2 FQNNGV. The TCRbeta library incorporated unique molecular identifiers. TCRdb analysed the PCR reads with MiXCR anew, one entry per CDR3 protein. This sample has 780,000 or so distinct CDR3 sequences, with 15% to 20% found just once. This clonotype was seen ten or more times. Its antigen remains unidentified. This chain connects TRBV11-2 to TRBJ2-5; no clear D gene. The receptor comes from a male patient under 18 who had a stem cell transplant for acute lymphoblastic leukemia, so the T cells may come from the graft donor. The sequenced sample was PBMCs, mostly from graft donor cells, obtained 360 days after TCRalphabeta/CD19-depleted stem cell transplant. CDR3 residues: CASSPLGWEETQYF. The CDR3 DNA reads as TGTGCCAGCAGCCCCCTAGGGTGGGAAGAGACCCAGTACTTC.